Given below is one T cell receptor (beta chain) in context. What it binds is not known. A junction boundary mismatches the germline segment, possibly from a read error. These data originate in a study of CD8+CD57+ T cells in acquired aplastic anemia. Study overall: Average DNA yield from sorted CD4+ and CD8+ cells was roughly 3 ug. As sequenced from healthy donors, CD4+ cells averaged about 11 million reads.

The TCR beta profiling, which covered VDJ combination and CDR3 sequence, was carried out using genomic DNA as the template. A single record per CDR3 protein comes from TCRdb applying MiXCR to the reads. The sample carries more than 150,000 distinct CDR3 sequences, roughly half recorded once. CDR3 size: 14 residues. The germline CDR1 and CDR2 sequences are SSHAT and FNYEAQ (reference sequence). Study-level findings and limits: Statistical testing detected no significant gap in CD8+ Simpson's diversity between patients and controls.

The gene calls are TRBV7-7 and TRBJ2-1, with D possibly being TRBD1 (6 bases). This TCR derives from a human donor in good health. The specimen sequenced was sorted CD4+, CD8+, or CD8+CD57+ T cells (not recorded which) from PBMCs. CDR3 loop: CASSLAPQGGEQFF. The DNA of the CDR3 is TGTGCTAGCAGCTTAGCCCCACAGGGCGGTGAGCAGTTCTTC.